Shown below are 24 T cell receptor beta chains from a single sample sequenced in a study of blood T cell repertoires in COVID-19. Using immunoSEQ multiplex PCR, the repertoire was profiled, and TCRdb retains in-frame clones only, with some absent. The data contain almost 200,000 clones, just under 85% of them singletons. The sequenced sample was peripheral blood. The receptors come from a man between 60 and 75 years old with COVID-19, enrolled during active disease.

This clone was picked up one time. The genes are TRBV5-1 and TRBJ1-1; 7 bases fit TRBD1. This CDR3 spans 14 amino acids. Losses at the gene ends were 4 bases for V and 2 bases for J; bases not matched to a gene: 5. Germline CDR1 SGHRS, CDR2 YFSETQ. The CDR3 DNA is TGCGCCAGCAGCACGGGACAGCCCAACACTGAAGCTTTCTTT. Translation gives CASSTGQPNTEAFF.

The rearrangement links TRBV7-8 to TRBJ1-3; D might be TRBD1 (5 bases). V lost 7 bases and J lost 7, with 17 bases in between. Looked up from germline, CDR1 is SGHVS and CDR2 is FQNEAQ. CDR3 size: 14 residues. For the CDR3, the DNA is TGTGCCAGCATCCCCCTTCGGACATCGAACACCATATATTTT. Translating gives CASIPLRTSNTIYF.

J is TRBJ1-6 and V is TRBV18; 8 bases align to TRBD1. V dropped 4 bases and J dropped 10; count of bases not matched to a gene: 6. The germline CDR1 and CDR2 sequences are KGHSH and LQKENI. The CDR3 runs to 14 residues. In DNA, the CDR3 is TGTGCCAGCTCACGGGAGACAGGGGTATCACCCCTCCACTTT. Protein product: CASSRETGVSPLHF.

This rearrangement joins TRBV3-1 (or the pseudogene TRBV3-2) to TRBJ2-3; 12 nucleotides agree with TRBD2. This CDR3 region has 17 residues. The V gene's germline CDR1 is LGHDT and CDR2 YNNKEL (reference sequence). Trimming at V came to 3 bases and at J to 0 bases, leaving 4 bases not matched to a gene. The CDR3 nucleotides are TGTGCCAGCAGCCACGGACTAGCGGGGCTTAGCACAGATACGCAGTATTTT. Translating it yields CASSHGLAGLSTDTQYF.

The genes are TRBV6-5 and TRBJ2-7; tentative D call: TRBD2 (5 bases). The V and J ends lost 8 bases and 0 bases respectively, with 5 bases between them. There are 11 residues in the CDR3. The germline V gene has CDR1 MNHEY and CDR2 SVGAGI. The CDR3 loop is CASRDSYEQYF. The DNA of the CDR3 is TGTGCCAGCCGGGACTCCTACGAGCAGTACTTC.

The rearrangement joins TRBV10-3 to TRBJ1-2; the match to TRBD1 covers 9 bases. Per germline, CDR1 ENHRY and CDR2 SYGVKD. The V segment lost 7 bases and the J segment 4 bases; nucleotides outside the gene matches: 7. This CDR3 has 14 residues. The CDR3 protein is CAITSGQGVYGYTF. The CDR3 DNA follows: TGTGCCATCACCTCGGGACAGGGCGTCTATGGCTACACCTTC.

The chain combines TRBV5-1 with TRBJ2-1, with 10 bases fitting TRBD2. Germline loops: CDR1 SGHRS, CDR2 YFSETQ. With V trimmed by 5 bases and J by 7 bases, 15 bases remained unmatched. The CDR3 length is 17 residues. The CDR3: CASRYLGLAGARNEQFF. CDR3 bases: TGCGCCAGCAGGTACCTGGGTCTAGCGGGAGCTAGGAATGAGCAGTTCTTC. Complete variable domain (other parts from reference TRBV5-1 and TRBJ2-1): KAGVTQTPRYLIKTRGQQVTLSCSPISGHRSVSWYQQTPGQGLQFLFEYFSETQRNKGNFPGRFSGRQFSNSRSEMNVSTLELGDSALYLCASRYLGLAGARNEQFFGPGTRLTVL.

This chain uses TRBV18 with TRBJ1-5, with 7 bases identical to TRBD1. V dropped 2 bases and J dropped 5; count of bases not matched to a gene: 3. Germline CDR1 is KGHSH and CDR2 is LQKENI. This CDR3 has 14 amino acids. The CDR3 protein is CASSPGQGDQPQHF. DNA for the CDR3: TGTGCCAGCTCACCAGGGCAGGGGGATCAGCCCCAGCATTTT.

This chain links TRBV19 with TRBJ1-1; D unclear. In germline, CDR1 is LNHDA, CDR2 SQIVND (reference sequence). The CDR3 extends over 14 amino acids. V was shortened by 5 bases and J by 1 base, with 11 bases between the two germline ends. CDR3 region: CASSLNIANTEAFF. Here the CDR3 DNA reads TGTGCCAGTAGTCTCAACATCGCGAACACTGAAGCTTTCTTT.

The V call is TRBV27, the J call TRBJ1-6; TRBD1 might be the D (5 bases). This CDR3 has 19 amino acids. Trimming left V 6 bases short and J 8 bases short, with 29 bases between. Germline V gene sequence: CDR1 MNHEY, CDR2 SMNVEV (reference sequence). CDR3 region: CASSPFNLEQALHYSPLHF. CDR3 DNA sequence: TGTGCCAGCAGCCCTTTTAATTTGGAACAGGCTCTCCATTATTCACCCCTCCACTTT.

This chain connects TRBV28 to TRBJ2-2; D gene uncertain. With 10 bases removed from V and 5 bases from J, the gap between germline ends came to 8 bases. Germline V gene data show CDR1 as MDHEN and CDR2 as SYDVKM. The CDR3 has 11 residues. The CDR3 nucleotides are TGTGCCACCACTACGACCGGGGAGCTGTTTTTT. The encoded protein is CATTTTGELFF.

The CDR3 sequence is CASSFRQGTTEAFF. CDR3 bases: TGTGCCAGCAGTTTCAGACAGGGTACCACTGAAGCTTTCTTT. The chain couples TRBV27 to TRBJ1-1; 7 nucleotides align to TRBD1. The V gene's germline CDR1 is MNHEY and CDR2 SMNVEV (reference sequence). CDR3 length: 14 residues. Trimming removed 3 bases from V and 4 bases from J; junction bases left unmatched: 5.

The J gene is TRBJ1-4, the V gene TRBV19; 12 nucleotides align to TRBD1. The CDR3 runs to 17 residues. The germline V gene encodes CDR1 LNHDA and CDR2 SQIVND (reference sequence). The V and J ends lost 2 bases and 8 bases, in that order; junction bases with no gene match: 9. The CDR3 loop is CASSISSGTGGSEKLFF. The CDR3 coding sequence is TGTGCCAGTAGTATAAGCTCCGGGACAGGGGGCTCGGAAAAACTGTTTTTT. Variable domain in full (rest from reference TRBV19 and TRBJ1-4): DGGITQSPKYLFRKEGQNVTLSCEQNLNHDAMYWYRQDPGQGLRLIYYSQIVNDFQKGDIAEGYSVSREKKESFPLTVTSAQKNPTAFYLCASSISSGTGGSEKLFFGSGTQLSVL.

This clone was detected once. This chain uses TRBV5-1 with TRBJ2-1; 8 bases are shared with TRBD2. V was clipped by 1 base and J by 7 bases; unmatched bases: 1. The CDR3 is made up of 13 amino acids. Germline V gene data show CDR1 as SGHRS and CDR2 as YFSETQ. For the CDR3, the DNA is TGCGCCAGCAGCTTGACGGGAGGGAATGAGCAGTTCTTC. This translates into CASSLTGGNEQFF.

This sequence joins TRBV6-1 and TRBJ2-7; the D gene is possibly TRBD2 (6 bases). The V end lost 2 bases, the J end lost 3 bases, and 14 bases lay between the germline ends. CDR1 is MNHNS and CDR2 is SASEGT in the germline V gene. The CDR3 is 15 residues long. In DNA, the CDR3 is TGTGCCAGCAGTGAATGGGGAGCGGGCATCTACGAGCAGTACTTC. This translates into CASSEWGAGIYEQYF.

CDR3 nucleotides: TGTGCCAGCAGTCGGGACAGCAACTACGAGCAGTACTTC. Its protein product is CASSRDSNYEQYF. V usage is TRBV6-2 or TRBV6-3 and J usage is TRBJ2-7, with 7 bases identical to TRBD1. V was clipped by 5 bases and J by 3 bases; unmatched bases: 4. The CDR3 totals 13 residues. Germline values: CDR1 MNHEY, CDR2 SVGEGT.

V usage is TRBV7-9 and J usage is TRBJ2-5; the D gene is possibly TRBD1 (7 bases). The germline V gene encodes CDR1 SEHNR and CDR2 FQNEAQ (reference sequence). This CDR3 has 14 residues. Trimming removed 0 bases from V and 4 bases from J, with 9 bases in between. The CDR3, as DNA: TGTGCCAGCAGCTTAGCCCAGGGGGGAGAGACCCAGTACTTC. This sequence encodes CASSLAQGGETQYF.

The rearrangement links TRBV6-2 or TRBV6-3 to TRBJ1-1; D gene unclear. The length of the CDR3 is 13 residues. The germline V gene encodes CDR1 MNHEY and CDR2 SVGEGT. V lost 2 bases, J lost 4 bases, and 8 bases lay in between. The CDR3 region has the DNA TGTGCCAGCAGTTACGCACCGAGCACTGAAGCTTTCTTT. Translating gives CASSYAPSTEAFF.

This chain connects TRBV7-8 to TRBJ2-3; perhaps TRBD1 as D (5 bases). CDR3 size: 18 residues. CDR1 is SGHVS and CDR2 is FQNEAQ in the germline V gene. V lost 2 bases and J lost 2, with 20 bases in between. The CDR3 sequence: CASSLMDMTDLITDTQYF. The CDR3 DNA follows: TGTGCCAGCAGCTTAATGGACATGACTGATCTTATCACAGATACGCAGTATTTT.

The V gene is TRBV10-2, the J gene TRBJ1-2, with D tentatively TRBD1 (6 bases). The germline V and J ends were trimmed by 1 base and 4 bases, with 13 bases remaining between them. Germline loops: CDR1 WSHSY, CDR2 SAAADI. The CDR3 runs 15 residues. The CDR3 reads CASSEWGTTGYGYTF. The CDR3 nucleotides are TGCGCCAGCAGTGAGTGGGGGACAACTGGCTATGGCTACACCTTC.

As regards this clone: The same CDR3 also results from other DNA sequences found in this sample. The chain is built from TRBV28 and TRBJ1-2; D uncertain. This CDR3 comprises 12 residues. Germline-derived CDR1 and CDR2 are MDHEN and SYDVKM. Trimming left V 3 bases short and J 2 bases short, with 4 bases between. CDR3 bases: TGTGCCAGCAGTTTGGGCAACTATGGCTACACCTTC. Its protein is CASSLGNYGYTF.

This chain connects TRBV6-2 or TRBV6-3 to TRBJ1-1; no definite D call. V dropped 2 bases and J dropped 7 bases, with 11 bases sitting between them. From germline, CDR1 is MNHEY and CDR2 SVGEGT. This CDR3 comprises 13 residues. CDR3 bases: TGTGCCAGCAGTTACCACGCCGGACTTGAAGCTTTCTTT. Amino acids: CASSYHAGLEAFF.

This clone was recorded a few times. The rearrangement joins TRBV6-5 to TRBJ2-1; perhaps TRBD1 as D (5 bases). V was clipped by 0 bases and J by 13 bases, with 19 bases between them. CDR1 is MNHEY and CDR2 is SVGAGI in the germline V gene. The CDR3 extends over 15 amino acids. The CDR3 DNA reads TGTGCCAGCAGTTACTCGATCCCCCCCCAAGGGGTCCAGTTCTTC. Protein product: CASSYSIPPQGVQFF.

The chain has TRBV5-6 and TRBJ1-2; tentatively, D is TRBD1 (5 bases). The CDR3 extends over 14 amino acids. The germline V and J ends were trimmed by 0 bases and 8 bases, with 14 bases remaining between them. CDR1 is SGHDT, CDR2 YYEEEE, per germline. The CDR3 reads CASSLVRTQGGYTF. The CDR3 DNA reads TGTGCCAGCAGCTTGGTGCGCACGCAGGGAGGCTACACCTTC.